This T cell receptor (beta chain) was observed in a study of T cell repertoires in cytomegalovirus infection. In TCRdb, the reads were re-called with MiXCR into one record per CDR3 protein. The table has over 150,000 distinct CDR3 sequences, 13% to 15% seen once; the top ten hold approximately 30%. Germline CDR1 is SGHVS and CDR2 is FQNEAQ. The V gene lost 5 bases and the J gene lost 4 bases, with 11 bases spanning the gap. CDR3 length: 13 amino acids. In its sample, this clonotype was seen many times. The sequence was obtained from a human donor in good health (CMV status not recorded). Some clones in this sample may be carry-over from other donors' samples. The sample comprised PBMCs. The rearrangement uses TRBV7-8 and TRBJ1-2; possibly TRBD1 for D (6 bases). The CDR3, as DNA: TGTGCCAGCAGCCCGACAGGAGCCTATGGCTACACCTTC. It encodes CASSPTGAYGYTF.